The 19 T cell receptor beta chains in this list originate from one sample, sequenced in a study of CD4 T cells in relation to SARS-CoV-2 and coronaviruses. Only in-frame clones appear in the TCRdb table, and some are missing; sequencing was by immunoSEQ multiplex PCR. The sample includes approximately 60,000 clones, roughly 94% of them seen just once. The sample consisted of naive CD4+ T cells from PBMCs. As for subset: naive CD4+ T cells isolated by negative enrichment. These receptors were collected from an adult with COVID-19.

The chain carries TRBV4-1 and TRBJ2-2, with TRBD2 identical over 11 bases. CDR3 size: 17 residues. V shed 6 bases, J shed 4 bases, and the junction held 10 bases outside the gene matches. Looked up from germline, CDR1 is MGHRA and CDR2 is YSYEKL. CDR3 amino acids: CASSISGRAIGTGELFF. The CDR3 DNA reads TGCGCCAGCAGTATTAGCGGGAGGGCCATAGGCACCGGGGAGCTGTTTTTT.

The chain carries TRBV18 and TRBJ1-4, with D uncertain. This CDR3 is 14 amino acids long. Germline CDR1 and CDR2: KGHSH and LQKENI. V was shortened by 4 bases and J by 14 bases, with 20 bases between the two germline ends. The CDR3 DNA is TGTGCCAGCTCACTAATGGAACCATTAGGAGGGCTGTTTTTT. This codes for CASSLMEPLGGLFF.

This clone was seen a single time. The chain uses TRBV6-6 and TRBJ2-1, with 7 bases matching TRBD1. The V and J ends lost 3 bases and 3 bases, in that order; junction bases with no gene match: 2. The V gene's germline CDR1 is MNHNY and CDR2 SVGAGI (reference sequence). The CDR3 has 14 residues. CDR3 region: CASSYRDSYNEQFF. The CDR3 DNA reads TGTGCCAGCAGTTATAGGGACAGCTACAATGAGCAGTTCTTC.

The genes are TRBV20-1 and TRBJ2-3; 12 bases are a match to TRBD2. The CDR3 has 16 amino acids. Germline V gene lookup returns CDR1 DFQATT and CDR2 SNEGSKA (reference sequence). V shed 3 bases and J 4 bases; nucleotides not matched to a gene: 8. The CDR3 nucleotides read TGCAGTGCTAGTTCGGGGCTAGCGGGAGGGGCAGATACGCAGTATTTT. Translated, it gives CSASSGLAGGADTQYF.

The chain is built from TRBV4-2 and TRBJ2-7, with 7 bases fitting TRBD1. V trimming: 1 base; J trimming: 5 bases; junction bases outside the gene matches: 5. The CDR3 consists of 14 residues. Germline CDR1 is LGHNA and CDR2 is YNFKEQ. The DNA for the CDR3 is TGTGCCAGCAGCCAAGGACAGGGTAGCGACGAGCAGTACTTC. Protein: CASSQGQGSDEQYF.

V and J are TRBV9 and TRBJ2-5; no reliable D call. V lost 3 bases and J lost 5, with 5 bases in between. From germline, CDR1 is SGDLS and CDR2 YYNGEE. This CDR3 has 11 amino acids. The CDR3: CASSGSETQYF. In nucleotides, the CDR3 is TGTGCCAGCAGCGGGTCGGAGACCCAGTACTTC. Using reference TRBV9 and TRBJ2-5 for the parts outside the CDR3, the full variable domain is DSGVTQTPKHLITATGQRVTLRCSPRSGDLSVYWYQQSLDQGLQFLIQYYNGEERAKGNILERFSAQQFPDLHSELNLSSLELGDSALYFCASSGSETQYFGPGTRLLVL.

This clone showed up just once. The junction does not match germline at one end; this may be a read error. The chain has TRBV7-8 and TRBJ2-1; TRBD2 is a possible D gene (7 bases). The CDR3 loop spans 15 amino acids. CDR1 and CDR2 from the germline V gene are SGHVS and FQNEAQ. In DNA, the CDR3 is TGTGCCAGCAGCCTAGCTGGGGGGGCGGGTAATGAGCAGTTCTTC. This sequence encodes CASSLAGGAGNEQFF.

The chain has TRBV6-2 or TRBV6-3 and TRBJ1-6; the match to TRBD1 covers 7 bases. The length of the CDR3 is 15 residues. V dropped 5 bases and J dropped 6; count of bases not matched to a gene: 7. Germline values: CDR1 MNHEY, CDR2 SVGEGT. CDR3 amino acids: CASSRGQEVNSPLHF. The CDR3 coding sequence is TGTGCCAGCAGTAGAGGACAGGAGGTTAATTCACCCCTCCACTTT.

The CDR3 nucleotides read TGTGCCAGCTCACCACTCTTTTTTTCGGTTTGGGTTCTCAATCAGCCCCAGCATTTT. This translates into CASSPLFFSVWVLNQPQHF. V and J are TRBV18 and TRBJ1-5; no clear D. V lost 1 base and J lost 3, with 22 bases in between. Germline CDR1 KGHSH, CDR2 LQKENI. This CDR3 region has 19 residues.

The chain employs TRBV4-2 and TRBJ2-7; D might be TRBD2 (6 bases). The ends were cut back, 4 bases at V and 1 base at J, with 11 bases in the middle. This CDR3 has 14 amino acids. The V gene's germline CDR1 is LGHNA and CDR2 YNFKEQ. CDR3 protein: CASSRGTGSYEQYF. CDR3 nucleotide sequence: TGTGCCAGCAGCCGAGGGACTGGTTCCTACGAGCAGTACTTC.

This rearrangement joins TRBV18 to TRBJ2-7; 13 bases fit TRBD2. CDR1 and CDR2 (germline): KGHSH, LQKENI. The CDR3 is made up of 15 amino acids. Trimming at V came to 6 bases and at J to 5 bases, leaving 7 bases not matched to a gene. The CDR3 loop reads CASSLLAGGGHEQYF. The CDR3, as DNA: TGTGCCAGCTCGCTACTAGCGGGGGGGGGCCACGAGCAGTACTTC.

V usage is TRBV5-1 and J usage is TRBJ2-2, with 10 positions matching TRBD2. After removal of 5 bases from V and 6 bases from J, the junction contained 7 bases not matched to a gene. This CDR3 has 15 residues. Germline CDR1 is SGHRS and CDR2 is YFSETQ. CDR3 nucleotide sequence: TGCGCCAGCAGATTCCTAGCGGGAGTTGCCGGGGAGCTGTTTTTT. Protein product: CASRFLAGVAGELFF.

The rearrangement joins TRBV5-3 to TRBJ2-1, with TRBD1 as a possible D gene (6 bases). TRBV5-3 is designated an ORF whose function remains uncertain. V was pared by 1 base and J by 5 bases, with 28 bases between. The CDR3 runs to 20 residues. The CDR3 region has the DNA TGTGCCAGAAGCTTGATGTCGTACGCCTCTAATCCAGGGGCCGACAATGAGCAGTTCTTC. It encodes CARSLMSYASNPGADNEQFF.

The rearrangement links TRBV7-3 to TRBJ2-1, with 8 positions matching TRBD2. The CDR3 has 19 residues. Germline V lookup: CDR1 SGHTA, CDR2 FQGTGA. The V segment lost 2 bases and the J segment 4 bases; nucleotides outside the gene matches: 16. CDR3: CASSLFPRTSRENYNEQFF. The CDR3 nucleotides read TGTGCCAGCAGCTTATTCCCCAGGACTAGCCGGGAAAATTACAATGAGCAGTTCTTC. The whole variable domain, remainder taken from reference TRBV7-3 and TRBJ2-1, is GAGVSQTPSNKVTEKGKYVELRCDPISGHTALYWYRQSLGQGPEFLIYFQGTGAADDSGLPNDRFFAVRPEGSVSTLKIQRTERGDSAVYLCASSLFPRTSRENYNEQFFGPGTRLTVL.

This chain uses TRBV2 with TRBJ1-5, with D maybe TRBD1 (6 bases). Germline CDR1 and CDR2: SNHLY and FYNNEI. Between the trimmed V and J ends, which lost 5 bases and 0 bases, there was a span of 8 bases. The CDR3 totals 14 residues. For the CDR3, the DNA is TGTGCCAGCAGTTGGGACACTAGCAATCAGCCCCAGCATTTT. Translating gives CASSWDTSNQPQHF.

This chain connects TRBV20-1 to TRBJ1-1, with 7 bases that match TRBD1. V dropped 6 bases and J dropped 5; count of bases not matched to a gene: 3. The V gene's germline CDR1 is DFQATT and CDR2 SNEGSKA (reference sequence). The CDR3 has 11 residues. The CDR3 reads CSAGQETEAFF. CDR3 bases: TGCAGTGCCGGACAGGAAACTGAAGCTTTCTTT.

The chain couples TRBV5-6 to TRBJ2-1; D gene uncertain. This CDR3 region has 17 residues. CDR1 is SGHDT, CDR2 YYEEEE, per germline. V gave up 0 bases and J gave up 3 bases, with 16 bases separating them. CDR3 sequence reads: CASSLGVLGPNYNEQFF. DNA for the CDR3: TGTGCCAGCAGCTTGGGGGTTCTTGGACCCAACTACAATGAGCAGTTCTTC.

For this clone: The same CDR3 also results from other DNA sequences found in this sample. The chain uses TRBV28 and TRBJ2-5; either TRBD1 or TRBD2 may fit D (6 bases each). This CDR3 spans 16 amino acids. Trimming cost V 3 bases and J 5 bases, with 19 bases left between them. Germline V gene lookup returns CDR1 MDHEN and CDR2 SYDVKM. The CDR3 DNA is TGTGCCAGCAGTTTTTGGGGGCAGGGGACTCAGGAGACCCAGTACTTC. Amino acid sequence: CASSFWGQGTQETQYF.

This sequence joins TRBV18 and TRBJ1-5, with D hard to call. The CDR3 contains 15 residues. V lost 0 bases to trimming and J lost 1 base, with 7 bases between them. The germline V gene encodes CDR1 KGHSH and CDR2 LQKENI. The CDR3 reads CASSPPNKSNQPQHF. The CDR3 bases are TGTGCCAGCTCACCACCAAATAAGAGCAATCAGCCCCAGCATTTT.